This T cell receptor (beta chain) emerged from a study of blood T cell repertoires in COVID-19. Study context: In each case, the material was cDNA or gDNA derived from T cells, B-cell-depleted T cells, or PBMCs.

Assay used: immunoSEQ multiplex PCR; TCRdb lists only in-frame clones, some missing. The sample holds around 37,000 clones, less than 80% seen once. Trimming cost V 5 bases and J 3 bases; bases outside gene matches: 7. Germline V gene data show CDR1 as MNHEY and CDR2 as SMNVEV (reference sequence). The CDR3 covers 15 residues. A Seattle source enrolled patients during active infection and followed them longitudinally. Sequences were obtained from peripheral blood. The chain couples TRBV27 to TRBJ2-7, with TRBD2 identical over 10 bases. This TCR came from a man aged 65 to 85 with COVID-19, enrolled during active disease. CDR3 region: CASSDGLADIYEQYF. The CDR3 coding sequence is TGTGCCAGCAGTGACGGACTAGCGGACATCTACGAGCAGTACTTC.